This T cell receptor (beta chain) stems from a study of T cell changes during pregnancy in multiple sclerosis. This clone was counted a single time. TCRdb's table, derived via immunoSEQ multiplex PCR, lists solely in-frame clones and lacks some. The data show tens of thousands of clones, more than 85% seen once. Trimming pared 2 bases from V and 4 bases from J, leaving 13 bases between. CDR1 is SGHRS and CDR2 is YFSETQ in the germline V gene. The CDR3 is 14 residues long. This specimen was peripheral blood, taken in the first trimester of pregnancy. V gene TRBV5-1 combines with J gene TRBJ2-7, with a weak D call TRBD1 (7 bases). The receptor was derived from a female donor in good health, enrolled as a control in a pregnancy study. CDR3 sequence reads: CASSFQQGGYEQYF. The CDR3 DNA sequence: TGCGCCAGCAGCTTCCAGCAGGGGGGTTACGAGCAGTACTTC.